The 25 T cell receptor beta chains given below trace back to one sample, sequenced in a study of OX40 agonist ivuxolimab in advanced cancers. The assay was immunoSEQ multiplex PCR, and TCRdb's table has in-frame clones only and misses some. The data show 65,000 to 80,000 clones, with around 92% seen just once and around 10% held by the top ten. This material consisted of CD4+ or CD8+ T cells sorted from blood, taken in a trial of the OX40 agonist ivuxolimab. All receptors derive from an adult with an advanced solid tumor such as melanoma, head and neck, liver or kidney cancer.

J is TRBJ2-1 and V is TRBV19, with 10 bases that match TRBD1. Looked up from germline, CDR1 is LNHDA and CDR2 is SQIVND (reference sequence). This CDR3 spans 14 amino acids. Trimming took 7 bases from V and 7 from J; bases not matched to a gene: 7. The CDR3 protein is CASTYDRGQNEQFF. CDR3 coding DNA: TGTGCCAGTACCTACGACAGGGGGCAAAATGAGCAGTTCTTC.

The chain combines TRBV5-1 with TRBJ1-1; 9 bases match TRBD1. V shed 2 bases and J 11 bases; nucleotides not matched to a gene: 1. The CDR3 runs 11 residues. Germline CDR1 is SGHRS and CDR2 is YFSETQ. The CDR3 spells CASSFGTGAFF. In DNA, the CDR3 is TGCGCCAGCAGCTTCGGGACAGGGGCTTTCTTT.

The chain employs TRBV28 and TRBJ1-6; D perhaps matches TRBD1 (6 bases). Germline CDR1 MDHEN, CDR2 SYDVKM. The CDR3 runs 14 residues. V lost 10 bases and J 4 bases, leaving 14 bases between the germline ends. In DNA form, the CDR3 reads TGTGCCATAAGGGGGGCTCAGTATAATTCACCCCTCCACTTT. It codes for CAIRGAQYNSPLHF.

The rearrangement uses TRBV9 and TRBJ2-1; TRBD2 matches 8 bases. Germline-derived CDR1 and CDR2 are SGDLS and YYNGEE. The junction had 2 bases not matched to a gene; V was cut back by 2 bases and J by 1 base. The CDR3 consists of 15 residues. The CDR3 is CASSVSGVSYNEQFF. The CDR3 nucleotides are TGTGCCAGCAGCGTTAGCGGGGTGTCCTACAATGAGCAGTTCTTC.

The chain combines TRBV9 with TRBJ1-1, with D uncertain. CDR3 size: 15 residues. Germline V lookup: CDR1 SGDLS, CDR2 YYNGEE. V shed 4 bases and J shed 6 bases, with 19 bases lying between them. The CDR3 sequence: CASSPWTQINAEAFF. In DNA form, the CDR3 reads TGTGCCAGCAGCCCGTGGACTCAGATCAACGCTGAAGCTTTCTTT.

In DNA form, the CDR3 reads TGTGCCAGCAGTTCGACAGCTGGTTACACAGATACGCAGTATTTT. Residues: CASSSTAGYTDTQYF. The chain recombines TRBV25-1 with TRBJ2-3, with D perhaps TRBD1 (5 bases). CDR1 MGHDK and CDR2 SYGVNS come from the germline V gene. V gave up 5 bases and J gave up 2 bases, with 14 bases separating them. This CDR3 has 15 residues. Supplemented by reference TRBV25-1 and TRBJ2-3, the full variable domain reads EADIYQTPRYLVIGTGKKITLECSQTMGHDKMYWYQQDPGMELHLIHYSYGVNSTEKGDLSSESTVSRIRTEHFPLTLESARPSHTSQYLCASSSTAGYTDTQYFGPGTRLTVL.

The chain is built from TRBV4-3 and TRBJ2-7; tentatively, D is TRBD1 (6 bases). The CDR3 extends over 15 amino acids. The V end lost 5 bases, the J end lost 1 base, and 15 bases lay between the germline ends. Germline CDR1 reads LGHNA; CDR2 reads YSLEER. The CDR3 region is CASSYSGTSSYEQYF. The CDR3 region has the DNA TGCGCCAGCAGCTACTCCGGGACAAGTTCCTACGAGCAGTACTTC.

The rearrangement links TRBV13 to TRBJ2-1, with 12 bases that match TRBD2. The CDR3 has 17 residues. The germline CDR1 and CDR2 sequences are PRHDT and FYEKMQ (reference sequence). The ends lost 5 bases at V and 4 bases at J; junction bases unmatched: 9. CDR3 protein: CASSPISTSGGYNEQFF. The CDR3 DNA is TGTGCCAGCAGCCCAATCTCGACTAGCGGGGGATACAATGAGCAGTTCTTC.

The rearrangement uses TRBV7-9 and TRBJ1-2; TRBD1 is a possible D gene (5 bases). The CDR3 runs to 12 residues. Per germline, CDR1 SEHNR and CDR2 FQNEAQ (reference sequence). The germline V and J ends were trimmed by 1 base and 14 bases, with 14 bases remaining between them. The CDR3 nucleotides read TGTGCCAGCAGCTTAGATCGGCTGGACATGACCTTC. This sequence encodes CASSLDRLDMTF.

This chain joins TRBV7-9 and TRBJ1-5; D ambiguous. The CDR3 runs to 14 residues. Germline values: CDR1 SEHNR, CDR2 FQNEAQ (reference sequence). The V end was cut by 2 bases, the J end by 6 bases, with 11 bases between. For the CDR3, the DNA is TGTGCCAGCAGCTTAAGGGTATCGACTCAGCCCCAGCATTTT. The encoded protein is CASSLRVSTQPQHF.

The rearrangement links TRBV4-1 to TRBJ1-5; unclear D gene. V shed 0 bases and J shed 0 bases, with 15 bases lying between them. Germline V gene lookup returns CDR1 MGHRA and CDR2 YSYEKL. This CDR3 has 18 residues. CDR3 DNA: TGCGCCAGCAGCCAAGATCCGTGGGATTCCCTTAGCAATCAGCCCCAGCATTTT. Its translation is CASSQDPWDSLSNQPQHF.

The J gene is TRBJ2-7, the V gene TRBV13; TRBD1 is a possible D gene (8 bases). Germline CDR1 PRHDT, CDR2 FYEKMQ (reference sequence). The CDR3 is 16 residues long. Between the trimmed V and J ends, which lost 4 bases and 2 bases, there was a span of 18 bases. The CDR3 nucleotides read TGTGCCAGCAGCTCCGCAGACAGGGGAGGGACCTACGAGCAGTACTTC. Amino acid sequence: CASSSADRGGTYEQYF.

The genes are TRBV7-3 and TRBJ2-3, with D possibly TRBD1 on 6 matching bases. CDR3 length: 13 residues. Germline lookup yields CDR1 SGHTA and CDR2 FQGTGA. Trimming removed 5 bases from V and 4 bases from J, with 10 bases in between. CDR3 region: CASSPTGSDTQYF. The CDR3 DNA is TGTGCCAGCAGCCCCACAGGGTCAGATACGCAGTATTTT.

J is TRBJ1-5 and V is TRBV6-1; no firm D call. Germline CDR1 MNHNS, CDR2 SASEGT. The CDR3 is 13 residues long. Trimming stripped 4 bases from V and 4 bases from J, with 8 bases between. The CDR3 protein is CASSVAVNQPQHF. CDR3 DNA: TGTGCCAGCAGTGTGGCAGTTAATCAGCCCCAGCATTTT.

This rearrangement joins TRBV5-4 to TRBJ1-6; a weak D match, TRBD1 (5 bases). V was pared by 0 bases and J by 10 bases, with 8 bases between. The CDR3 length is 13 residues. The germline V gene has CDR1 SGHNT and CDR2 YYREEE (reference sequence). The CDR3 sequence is CASSLDRSSPLHF. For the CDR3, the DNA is TGTGCCAGCAGCTTGGACAGGAGCTCACCCCTCCACTTT.

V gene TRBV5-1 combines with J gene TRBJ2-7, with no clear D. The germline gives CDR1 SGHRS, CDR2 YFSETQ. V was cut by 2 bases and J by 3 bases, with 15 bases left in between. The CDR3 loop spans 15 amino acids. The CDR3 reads CASSFTTLGNYEQYF. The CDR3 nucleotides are TGCGCCAGCAGCTTTACTACCCTGGGCAACTACGAGCAGTACTTC.

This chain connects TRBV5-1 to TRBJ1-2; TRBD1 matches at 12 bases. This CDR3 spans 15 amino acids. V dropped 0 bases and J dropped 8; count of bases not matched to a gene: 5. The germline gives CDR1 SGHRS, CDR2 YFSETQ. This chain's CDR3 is CASSLEWDRGRGYTF. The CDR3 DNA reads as TGCGCCAGCAGCTTGGAGTGGGACAGGGGGCGCGGCTACACCTTC.

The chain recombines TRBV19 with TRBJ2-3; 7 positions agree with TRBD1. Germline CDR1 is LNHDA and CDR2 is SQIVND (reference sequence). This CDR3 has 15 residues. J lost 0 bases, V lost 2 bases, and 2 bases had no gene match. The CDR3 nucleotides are TGTGCCAGTAGTATAACAGGGGCGAGCACAGATACGCAGTATTTT. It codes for CASSITGASTDTQYF.

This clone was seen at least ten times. The CDR3 region is CASNPGPGQGNTEAFF. CDR3 bases: TGCGCCAGCAATCCCGGTCCGGGACAGGGGAACACTGAAGCTTTCTTT. This chain uses TRBV10-2 with TRBJ1-1; 9 bases are shared with TRBD1. Germline V gives CDR1 WSHSY, CDR2 SAAADI. The CDR3 contains 16 residues. J was trimmed by 1 base and V by 7 bases; bases with no gene match: 10.

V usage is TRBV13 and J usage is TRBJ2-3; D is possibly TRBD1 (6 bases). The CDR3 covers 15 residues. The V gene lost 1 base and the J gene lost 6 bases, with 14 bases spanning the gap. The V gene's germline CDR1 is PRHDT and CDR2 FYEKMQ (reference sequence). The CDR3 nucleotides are TGTGCCAGCAGCTTAGCCTTTCAGGGGAAGGATACGCAGTATTTT. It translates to CASSLAFQGKDTQYF.

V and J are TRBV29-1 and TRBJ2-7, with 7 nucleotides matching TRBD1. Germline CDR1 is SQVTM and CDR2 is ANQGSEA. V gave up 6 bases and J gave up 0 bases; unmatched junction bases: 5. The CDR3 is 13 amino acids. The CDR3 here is CSVGDSNSYEQYF. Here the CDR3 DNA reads TGCAGCGTCGGGGACAGCAACTCCTACGAGCAGTACTTC.

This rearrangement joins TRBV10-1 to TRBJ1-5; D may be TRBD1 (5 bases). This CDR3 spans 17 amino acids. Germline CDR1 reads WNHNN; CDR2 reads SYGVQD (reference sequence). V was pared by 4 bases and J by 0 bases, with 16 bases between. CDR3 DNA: TGCGCCAGCAGTGGGCGTGGGACGTCGGATAGCAATCAGCCCCAGCATTTT. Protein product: CASSGRGTSDSNQPQHF.

CDR3 DNA: TGTGCCAGCAGCCGGGGGGCAGATACGCAGTATTTT. Residues: CASSRGADTQYF. The V and J genes are TRBV5-6 and TRBJ2-3; 7 nucleotides agree with TRBD2. This CDR3 comprises 12 residues. The germline gives CDR1 SGHDT, CDR2 YYEEEE. The trim removed 4 bases at V and 4 bases at J, leaving 0 bases unmatched.

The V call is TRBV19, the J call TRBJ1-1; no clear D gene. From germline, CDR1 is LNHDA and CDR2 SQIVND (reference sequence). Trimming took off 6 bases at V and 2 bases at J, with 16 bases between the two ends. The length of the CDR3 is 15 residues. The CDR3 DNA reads TGTGCCAGTAGGAAAGATTCAGGTATCAACACTGAAGCTTTCTTT. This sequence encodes CASRKDSGINTEAFF.

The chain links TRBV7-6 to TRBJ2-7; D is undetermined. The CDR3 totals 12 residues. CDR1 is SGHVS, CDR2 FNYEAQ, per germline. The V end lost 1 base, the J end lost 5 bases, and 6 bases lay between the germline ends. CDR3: CASSLVNDEQYF. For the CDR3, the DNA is TGTGCCAGCAGCTTAGTTAACGACGAGCAGTACTTC.